The next 2 T cell receptor beta chains were all read from a single sample in a study of cytomegalovirus exposure and HLA in healthy donors. PCR involved 60 Vbeta and 13 Jbeta primers. Profiled with immunoSEQ multiplex PCR; TCRdb holds only in-frame clones, not every one. Of about 160,000 clones in the sample, approximately 80% were seen once. Sequenced input: PBMCs. These receptors came from a woman in her forties or fifties in good health and CMV-seronegative.

This chain uses TRBV5-1 with TRBJ2-3, with 13 bases fitting TRBD2. Germline loops: CDR1 SGHRS, CDR2 YFSETQ. V lost 4 bases, J lost 4 bases, and 15 bases stayed unmatched. This CDR3 region has 19 residues. CDR3 residues: CASSPEGTSGVQRADTQYF. The CDR3 bases are TGCGCCAGCAGCCCGGAAGGGACTAGCGGGGTTCAAAGGGCAGATACGCAGTATTTT.

This clone was counted only a few times. This chain joins TRBV28 and TRBJ1-3, with D possibly matching TRBD1 (5 bases). V was pared by 3 bases and J by 0 bases, with 15 bases between. CDR3 length equals 17 residues. Germline CDR1 reads MDHEN; CDR2 reads SYDVKM. The CDR3 region is CASSFPGGVNSGNTIYF. DNA of the CDR3: TGTGCCAGCAGTTTCCCCGGGGGGGTCAACTCTGGAAACACCATATATTTT.